The rows below give T cell receptor beta chains drawn from one sample of a study of blood T cell repertoires in COVID-19. Using immunoSEQ multiplex PCR, the repertoire was profiled, and TCRdb retains in-frame clones only, with some absent. The sample yields 210,000 or so clones, 90% seen once. Sequencing was performed on peripheral blood. All receptors come from a middle-aged man with acute or convalescent COVID-19. Both conserved end residues are part of each CDR3. The D gene is left open where the match is weak. Expanded clones get a size class; other rows say once, few or many, or leave the size out.

v_call	j_call	d_call	clone_size	cdr3_aa	cdr3_nt
TRBV7-2	TRBJ2-1	TRBD2	NA	CASSVSGVTYNEQFF	TGTGCCAGCAGCGTTAGCGGGGTCACCTACAATGAGCAGTTCTTC
TRBV27	TRBJ2-7	TRBD1	NA	CASSFLDRGHEQYF	TGTGCCAGCAGTTTCCTGGACAGGGGCCACGAGCAGTACTTC
TRBV7-2	TRBJ2-1	TRBD2	NA	CASSSSGTSNEQFF	TGTGCCAGCAGCTCCTCCGGGACTAGCAATGAGCAGTTCTTC
TRBV19	TRBJ1-5	TRBD1	NA	CASSSRYDRGGRNQPQHF	TGTGCCAGTAGTTCCCGTTACGACAGGGGTGGACGCAATCAGCCCCAGCATTTT
TRBV6-2/TRBV6-3	TRBJ2-3	TRBD1	few	CASSSVTGEGTDTQYF	TGTGCCAGCAGTTCGGTGACAGGGGAGGGCACAGATACGCAGTATTTT
TRBV28	TRBJ1-6	NA	NA	CASLLSGGFSYNSPLHF	TGTGCCAGCCTGCTGTCTGGGGGGTTCTCCTATAATTCACCCCTCCACTTT
TRBV5-1	TRBJ1-2	NA	NA	CASSGLQVQDGYTF	TGCGCCAGCAGCGGATTACAGGTTCAGGATGGCTACACCTTC
TRBV4-3	TRBJ2-5	TRBD2	NA	CASSRGAGGEETQYF	TGCGCCAGCAGCCGGGGAGCGGGGGGTGAAGAGACCCAGTACTTC
TRBV10-3	TRBJ2-1	NA	NA	CAISVGLEYNEQFF	TGTGCCATCAGTGTGGGACTGGAATACAATGAGCAGTTCTTC
TRBV4-1	TRBJ1-3	NA	once	CASSQGSSGNTIYF	TGCGCCAGCAGCCAAGGCAGCTCTGGAAACACCATATATTTT
TRBV6-1	TRBJ2-3	TRBD2	NA	CASSEYGGTDTQYF	TGTGCCAGCAGTGAATACGGGGGGACCGATACGCAGTATTTT
TRBV28	TRBJ1-4	TRBD1	NA	CASSIQGANEKLFF	TGTGCCAGCAGTATACAGGGGGCAAATGAAAAACTGTTTTTT
TRBV11-2	TRBJ1-2	TRBD1	NA	CASSSGQAVYGYTF	TGTGCCAGCAGTTCCGGACAGGCGGTATATGGCTACACCTTC
TRBV18	TRBJ1-2	NA	NA	CASSPPGEDGYTF	TGTGCCAGCTCACCACCGGGGGAGGATGGCTACACCTTC
TRBV6-5	TRBJ1-2	TRBD1	NA	CASSYTGGNGYTF	TGTGCCAGCAGTTACACAGGGGGAAATGGCTACACCTTC
TRBV6-5	TRBJ1-2	NA	NA	CASSLDFTYGYTF	TGTGCCAGCAGCTTGGACTTCACTTATGGCTACACCTTC
TRBV7-9	TRBJ2-3	NA	NA	CASSPTTSTDTQYF	TGTGCCAGCAGTCCGACGACTAGCACAGATACGCAGTATTTT
TRBV7-2	TRBJ1-4	NA	NA	CASSFRQKPNEKLFF	TGTGCCAGCAGCTTTCGACAGAAACCTAATGAAAAACTGTTTTTT
TRBV6-2/TRBV6-3	TRBJ2-5	NA	NA	CASSRGSWEETQYF	TGTGCCAGCAGTCGGGGGTCCTGGGAAGAGACCCAGTACTTC
TRBV2	TRBJ1-5	NA	NA	CASSGGRIQPQHF	TGTGCCAGCAGTGGAGGGCGAATCCAGCCCCAGCATTTT
TRBV11-2	TRBJ1-4	NA	NA	CASSLVRGPPNEKLFF	TGTGCCAGCAGCTTAGTCAGGGGCCCCCCTAATGAAAAACTGTTTTTT
TRBV18	TRBJ1-2	TRBD1	NA	CASSRDSYGYTF	TGTGCCAGCTCACGGGACAGCTATGGCTACACCTTC
TRBV5-5	TRBJ1-2	TRBD1	once	CASSLQGSHYGYTF	TGTGCCAGCAGCTTACAGGGGTCGCACTATGGCTACACCTTC
TRBV27	TRBJ2-3	NA	NA	CASSQTSPSYTDTQYF	TGTGCCAGCAGTCAAACTAGTCCCTCTTACACAGATACGCAGTATTTT
TRBV7-2	TRBJ2-7	NA	NA	CASSLFEQGEQYF	TGTGCCAGCAGCTTATTCGAGCAGGGCGAGCAGTACTTC
TRBV27	TRBJ1-5	NA	NA	CASSSRNYQPQHF	TGTGCCAGCAGTTCCCGTAATTATCAGCCCCAGCATTTT
TRBV27	TRBJ1-6	TRBD1	NA	CASSPGQGTNSPLHF	TGTGCCAGCAGTCCGGGACAGGGAACTAATTCACCCCTCCACTTT
TRBV7-2	TRBJ1-3	NA	NA	CASSSREGGPGNTIYF	TGTGCCAGCAGCTCACGGGAGGGGGGCCCTGGAAACACCATATATTTT
TRBV7-9	TRBJ1-4	NA	NA	CASSLGGPTNEKLFF	TGTGCCAGCAGCTTAGGGGGGCCAACTAATGAAAAACTGTTTTTT
TRBV6-5	TRBJ2-3	TRBD1	NA	CASIKGRGHDTQYF	TGTGCCAGCATCAAGGGAAGGGGGCATGATACGCAGTATTTT
TRBV11-2	TRBJ2-3	NA	NA	CASRSGQLKSTDTQYF	TGTGCCAGCAGATCCGGACAGCTGAAAAGCACAGATACGCAGTATTTT